The 20 T cell receptor beta chains below all came from one sample that was sequenced in a study of early T cells in non-severe SARS-CoV-2 infection. TCRdb reprocessed the 5' RACE reads with MiXCR, giving one entry per CDR3 protein. The sample contains fewer than 85,000 distinct CDR3 sequences, over 9% of which appear only once. The sample was whole blood, taken at baseline. These receptors originate from an adult who was a healthcare worker with PCR-confirmed SARS-CoV-2 infection or an uninfected control (not recorded which).

The chain combines TRBV20-1 with TRBJ2-1; D call uncertain. Trimming pared 3 bases from V and 1 base from J, leaving 10 bases between. Per the germline V gene, CDR1 is DFQATT and CDR2 is SNEGSKA (reference sequence). This CDR3 is 14 amino acids long. CDR3 sequence reads: CSARPQPSYNEQFF. In DNA form, the CDR3 reads TGCAGTGCTAGGCCCCAACCGTCCTACAATGAGCAGTTCTTC.

This clonotype came up many times. The rearrangement links TRBV19 to TRBJ2-1; tentatively, D is TRBD1 or TRBD2 (6 bases each). The CDR3 is made up of 14 amino acids. The germline gives CDR1 LNHDA, CDR2 SQIVND (reference sequence). Deletions cut 6 bases from V and 2 bases from J, with 11 bases between. The CDR3 is CASSAGEAYNEQFF. In nucleotides, the CDR3 is TGTGCCAGTAGCGCAGGGGAGGCCTACAATGAGCAGTTCTTC.

This clonotype has at least ten counts. This chain uses TRBV11-2 with TRBJ2-1, with 13 positions matching TRBD2. The CDR3 totals 15 residues. Germline CDR1 is SGHAT and CDR2 is FQNNGV. Trimming cost V 5 bases and J 9 bases; bases outside gene matches: 7. The CDR3 loop is CASSVLAGGPGEQFF. As DNA, the CDR3 is TGTGCCAGCAGCGTACTAGCGGGGGGGCCCGGTGAGCAGTTCTTC. The whole variable domain, filled in from reference TRBV11-2 and TRBJ2-1, reads EAGVAQSPRYKIIEKRQSVAFWCNPISGHATLYWYQQILGQGPKLLIQFQNNGVVDDSQLPKDRFSAERLKGVDSTLKIQPAKLEDSAVYLCASSVLAGGPGEQFFGPGTRLTVL.

V gene TRBV11-2 combines with J gene TRBJ2-3; TRBD1 might be the D (6 bases). Germline V lookup: CDR1 SGHAT, CDR2 FQNNGV. The CDR3 consists of 15 residues. V was shortened by 4 bases and J by 3 bases, with 14 bases between the two germline ends. The chain's CDR3 is CASSSRLGATDTQYF. As DNA, the CDR3 is TGTGCCAGCAGCTCTCGACTGGGGGCAACAGATACGCAGTATTTT.

The chain joins TRBV29-1 to TRBJ1-4; unclear D gene. The CDR3 covers 12 residues. Germline V gene lookup returns CDR1 SQVTM and CDR2 ANQGSEA. Trimming cost V 7 bases and J 4 bases, with 10 bases left between them. CDR3 nucleotide sequence: TGCAGCGCGGAGACCCGTAATGAAAAACTGTTTTTT. As protein: CSAETRNEKLFF.

In its sample, this clonotype was seen a few times. The rearrangement links TRBV10-3 to TRBJ1-2; TRBD1 matches at 8 bases. The CDR3 is 16 amino acids. Germline V gives CDR1 ENHRY, CDR2 SYGVKD. J was trimmed by 2 bases and V by 6 bases; bases with no gene match: 11. CDR3 nucleotides: TGTGCCATCAGGGACAGGGACCCCGGGGCCAACTATGGCTACACCTTC. It specifies CAIRDRDPGANYGYTF.

This clonotype has only a few counts. CDR3: CASSPQGFEQYF. DNA of the CDR3: TGTGCCAGCAGTCCACAGGGATTCGAGCAGTACTTC. The chain has TRBV12-3 or TRBV12-4 and TRBJ2-7, with D possibly TRBD1 on 6 matching bases. The CDR3 runs 12 residues. Trimming pared 5 bases from V and 6 bases from J, leaving 11 bases between.

The V and J genes are TRBV6-4 and TRBJ1-5; D unclear. Per the germline V gene, CDR1 is MRHNA and CDR2 is SNTAGT. The CDR3 runs to 11 residues. Trimming removed 6 bases from V and 7 bases from J, with 7 bases in between. CDR3: CASRTGQPQHF. The CDR3 DNA reads as TGTGCCAGCAGGACGGGACAGCCCCAGCATTTT.

This chain joins TRBV6-5 and TRBJ1-2; possible D gene TRBD1, 5 bases. The V end was cut by 6 bases, the J end by 0 bases, with 5 bases between. The CDR3 is 12 amino acids. Germline V lookup: CDR1 MNHEY, CDR2 SVGAGI. The CDR3, as DNA: TGTGCCAGCAGGGGGGCTAACTATGGCTACACCTTC. It translates to CASRGANYGYTF.

The chain is built from TRBV3-1 and TRBJ1-4; no reliable D call. This CDR3 region has 12 residues. The ends were cut back, 3 bases at V and 6 bases at J, with 5 bases in the middle. Germline CDR1 is LGHDT and CDR2 is YNNKEL (reference sequence). The CDR3, as DNA: TGTGCCAGCAGCCAGGGATATGAAAAACTGTTTTTT. As protein: CASSQGYEKLFF.

The chain is built from TRBV6-1 and TRBJ2-1; D assignment may be TRBD1 or TRBD2 (5 bases each). The CDR3 length is 16 residues. Germline V lookup: CDR1 MNHNS, CDR2 SASEGT. V was clipped by 6 bases and J by 8 bases, with 23 bases between them. In nucleotides, the CDR3 is TGTGCCAGCAGGGCCCAGCAGACTCTAAGAGGGGATGAGCAGTTCTTC. Translation: CASRAQQTLRGDEQFF.

This clonotype was counted many times. The chain joins TRBV4-3 to TRBJ2-2; D remains unclear. The CDR3 extends over 14 amino acids. Between the trimmed V and J ends, which lost 4 bases and 1 base, there was a span of 7 bases. Germline-derived CDR1 and CDR2 are LGHNA and YSLEER. Written as DNA, the CDR3 is TGCGCCAGCAGCCTAGACGTGAACACCGGGGAGCTGTTTTTT. This sequence encodes CASSLDVNTGELFF.

This clonotype has at least ten counts. The rearrangement joins TRBV7-2 to TRBJ2-7, with a weak D call TRBD1 (5 bases). Trimming took off 3 bases at V and 9 bases at J, with 12 bases between the two ends. The germline V gene has CDR1 SGHTA and CDR2 FQGNSA. The CDR3 runs 12 residues. The DNA of the CDR3 is TGTGCCAGCAGCTTTGGACAAAGCCCGCAGTACTTC. Its protein product is CASSFGQSPQYF.

The gene calls are TRBV24-1 and TRBJ1-3, with TRBD1 identical over 8 bases. The length of the CDR3 is 16 residues. In germline, CDR1 is KGHDR, CDR2 SFDVKD. After removal of 3 bases from V and 5 bases from J, the junction contained 8 bases not matched to a gene. In DNA, the CDR3 is TGTGCCACCAGTGATGATGACAGGGGCAGCCGAAACACCATATATTTT. It yields the protein CATSDDDRGSRNTIYF.

This clonotype turned up a few times. This sequence joins TRBV18 and TRBJ1-4; 10 bases are shared with TRBD1. Trimming at V came to 6 bases and at J to 6 bases, leaving 4 bases not matched to a gene. The CDR3 has 14 residues. Germline CDR1 is KGHSH and CDR2 is LQKENI. This CDR3 reads CASSPDRGDEKLFF. CDR3 nucleotide sequence: TGTGCCAGCTCTCCGGACAGGGGGGATGAAAAACTGTTTTTT.

CDR3 DNA: TGTGCCAGCACGTATCTCGGGCAGGCGACCGGGGAGCTGTTTTTT. Protein sequence: CASTYLGQATGELFF. This chain connects TRBV11-2 to TRBJ2-2; no firm D call. Germline V gene data show CDR1 as SGHAT and CDR2 as FQNNGV. CDR3 size: 15 residues. V was cut by 7 bases and J by 5 bases, with 17 bases left in between.

J is TRBJ2-3 and V is TRBV19; tentatively, D is TRBD1 (5 bases). CDR1 and CDR2 from the germline V gene are LNHDA and SQIVND (reference sequence). The CDR3 runs 13 residues. The V end lost 3 bases, the J end lost 6 bases, and 10 bases lay between the germline ends. The CDR3 sequence: CASSILRADTQYF. The CDR3 coding sequence is TGTGCCAGTAGTATCCTCAGGGCGGATACGCAGTATTTT.

This chain connects TRBV5-1 to TRBJ2-7, with 8 bases matching TRBD1. V lost 1 base, J lost 2 bases, and 11 bases stayed unmatched. Germline assignment: CDR1 SGHRS and CDR2 YFSETQ. The CDR3 totals 17 residues. In DNA, the CDR3 is TGCGCCAGCAGCTTGAGACGCCCGACAGGGGCTACCTACGAGCAGTACTTC. It translates to CASSLRRPTGATYEQYF.

This clonotype was observed a handful of times. The chain carries TRBV11-2 and TRBJ2-1; 12 bases line up with TRBD2. The germline CDR1 and CDR2 sequences are SGHAT and FQNNGV. The CDR3 has 15 residues. J was trimmed by 7 bases and V by 7 bases; bases with no gene match: 8. Here the CDR3 DNA reads TGTGCCAGCACAATGTCTAGCGGGGGGGCGAATGAGCAGTTCTTC. Amino acid sequence: CASTMSSGGANEQFF.

This clonotype was seen a handful of times. V usage is TRBV3-1 and J usage is TRBJ2-5, with D possibly being TRBD1 (6 bases). The germline V and J ends were trimmed by 4 bases and 5 bases, with 14 bases remaining between them. CDR1 and CDR2 (germline): LGHDT, YNNKEL (reference sequence). This CDR3 spans 14 amino acids. The CDR3 nucleotides read TGTGCCAGCAGCCCCCCGGACAGCCGGGAGACCCAGTACTTC. This encodes CASSPPDSRETQYF.